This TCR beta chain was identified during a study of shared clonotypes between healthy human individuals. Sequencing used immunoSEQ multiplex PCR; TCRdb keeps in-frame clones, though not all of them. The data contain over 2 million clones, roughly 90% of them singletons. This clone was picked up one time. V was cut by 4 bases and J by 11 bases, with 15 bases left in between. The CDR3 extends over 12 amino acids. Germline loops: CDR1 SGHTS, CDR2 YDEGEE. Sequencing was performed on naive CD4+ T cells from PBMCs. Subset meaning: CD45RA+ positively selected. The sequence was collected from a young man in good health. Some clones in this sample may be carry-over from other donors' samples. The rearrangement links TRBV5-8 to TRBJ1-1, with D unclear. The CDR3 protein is CASSLRISGAFF. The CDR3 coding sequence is TGTGCCAGCAGCCTAAGGATTTCTGGGGCTTTCTTT.